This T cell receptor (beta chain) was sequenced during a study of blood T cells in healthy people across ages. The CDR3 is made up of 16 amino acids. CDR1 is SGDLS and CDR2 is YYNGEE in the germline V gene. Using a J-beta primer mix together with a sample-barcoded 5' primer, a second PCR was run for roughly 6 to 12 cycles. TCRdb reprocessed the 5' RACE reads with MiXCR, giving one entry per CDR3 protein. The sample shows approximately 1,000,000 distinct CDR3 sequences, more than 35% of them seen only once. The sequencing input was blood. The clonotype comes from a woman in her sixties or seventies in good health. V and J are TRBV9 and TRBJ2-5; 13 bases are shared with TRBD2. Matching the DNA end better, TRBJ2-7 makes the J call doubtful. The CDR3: CASSGIGTSGVYEQYF. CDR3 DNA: TGTGCCAGCAGTGGAATAGGGACTAGCGGGGTCTACGAGCAGTACTTC.